The 25 T cell receptor beta chains presented below share a single source sample, sequenced in a study of post-analysis software for immune sequencing data. Study-wide findings and caveats: Among four to six TRBV segments more frequent in patients than controls were TRBV5-6, TRBV5-1 and TRBV20-1.

The library was made from cDNA and included unique molecular identifiers. TCRdb ran MiXCR on the PCR reads and lists one entry per CDR3 protein. The repertoire holds under 650,000 distinct CDR3 sequences, roughly 45% seen once, with about 1.5% in the top ten. Antigens of these TCRs are unknown. Sequenced input: blood. These receptors all come from a girl aged 10-17 years with multiple sclerosis.

This clonotype was seen more than once but under ten times. The chain is built from TRBV20-1 and TRBJ2-7, with a weak D call TRBD2 (6 bases). The CDR3 sequence is 13 residues long. Trimming removed 0 bases at V and 7 bases at J, with 13 bases between. Germline-derived CDR1 and CDR2 are DFQATT and SNEGSKA (reference sequence). As DNA, the CDR3 is TGCAGTGCTAGAGATAGCCGGGGAGGAGAGCAGTACTTC. It translates to CSARDSRGGEQYF.

The table lists this clonotype with a few counts. The J gene is TRBJ2-7, the V gene TRBV7-8; 10 bases are a match to TRBD2. The V gene's germline CDR1 is SGHVS and CDR2 FQNEAQ. The V segment lost 5 bases and the J segment 5 bases; nucleotides outside the gene matches: 12. This CDR3 comprises 16 residues. CDR3 in amino acids: CASSLPSLAGVNEQYF. The DNA for the CDR3 is TGTGCCAGCAGCCTACCGTCGCTAGCGGGAGTGAACGAGCAGTACTTC. The complete variable domain, with remaining parts taken from reference TRBV7-8 and TRBJ2-7, reads GAGVSQSPRYKVAKRGQDVALRCDPISGHVSLFWYQQALGQGPEFLTYFQNEAQLDKSGLPSDRFFAERPEGSVSTLKIQRTQQEDSAVYLCASSLPSLAGVNEQYFGPGTRLTVT.

This clonotype has just a few counts. This CDR3 is CATSRVPGEPIQPQHF. In DNA form, the CDR3 reads TGTGCCACCAGCAGAGTTCCAGGGGAACCCATTCAGCCCCAGCATTTT. V usage is TRBV15 and J usage is TRBJ1-5; weak D call: TRBD1 (6 bases). CDR1 LNHNV and CDR2 YYDKDF come from the germline V gene (reference sequence). This CDR3 is 16 amino acids long. The V end lost 1 base, the J end lost 6 bases, and 16 bases lay between the germline ends.

This chain links TRBV9 with TRBJ1-1, with a possible D match to TRBD1 (5 bases). Per germline, CDR1 SGDLS and CDR2 YYNGEE. The V and J ends lost 6 bases and 1 base respectively, with 10 bases between them. CDR3 length: 13 amino acids. In DNA, the CDR3 is TGTGCCAGCACGCAGGGAACGAACACTGAAGCTTTCTTT. Protein product: CASTQGTNTEAFF.

The chain recombines TRBV12-3 or TRBV12-4 with TRBJ1-1; possibly TRBD1 for D (5 bases). With 5 bases removed from V and 3 bases from J, the gap between germline ends came to 13 bases. CDR3 length equals 14 residues. The CDR3 here is CASSPFGGDTEAFF. CDR3 DNA sequence: TGTGCCAGCAGTCCCTTTGGGGGGGACACTGAAGCTTTCTTT.

Details on this clonotype: A much bigger clone sits one base away, suggesting this may be a read error. The chain is built from TRBV5-1 and TRBJ2-1; D unclear. Germline lookup yields CDR1 SGHRS and CDR2 YFSETQ. The CDR3 extends over 14 amino acids. CDR3 loop: CASGLAPYYNEQFF. The CDR3 nucleotides read TGCGCCAGCGGCTTGGCACCTTACTACAATGAGCAGTTCTTC. Looking up the rest from reference TRBV5-1 and TRBJ2-1 gives the full variable domain: KAGVTQTPRYLIKTRGQQVTLSCSPISGHRSVSWYQQTPGQGLQFLFEYFSETQRNKGNFPGRFSGRQFSNSRSEMNVSTLELGDSALYLCASGLAPYYNEQFFGPGTRLTVL.

The gene calls are TRBV13 and TRBJ2-4, with TRBD2 as a possible D gene (6 bases). The DNA end is more similar to TRBJ2-7, so the J call may be wrong. This CDR3 is built from 14 residues. Per germline, CDR1 PRHDT and CDR2 FYEKMQ (reference sequence). DNA for the CDR3: TGTGCCAGCAGCACATGGGACTTCAGCTACGAGCAGTACTTC. It encodes CASSTWDFSYEQYF.

V gene TRBV12-3 or TRBV12-4 combines with J gene TRBJ1-5, with 7 bases fitting TRBD1. The CDR3 length is 15 residues. With 1 base clipped from V and 5 bases from J, the junction kept 5 bases outside the gene matches. CDR3 coding DNA: TGTGCCAGCAGTTTAGGGGGCAGGGGGTATCAGCCCCAGCATTTT. It specifies CASSLGGRGYQPQHF.

This chain links TRBV20-1 with TRBJ2-7; TRBD1 aligns across 10 bases. Germline CDR1 and CDR2: DFQATT and SNEGSKA (reference sequence). The CDR3 runs 14 residues. After removal of 5 bases from V and 6 bases from J, the junction contained 10 bases not matched to a gene. CDR3 protein: CSAERGTGAFEQYF. CDR3 coding DNA: TGCAGTGCTGAGAGAGGGACAGGGGCCTTCGAGCAGTACTTC.

The chain links TRBV12-3 or TRBV12-4 to TRBJ1-1, with a possible D match to TRBD1 (6 bases). With 6 bases removed from V and 4 bases from J, the gap between germline ends came to 9 bases. The CDR3 contains 12 residues. The CDR3 spells CASSVRGTEAFF. In DNA form, the CDR3 reads TGTGCCAGCAGCGTCAGGGGCACTGAAGCTTTCTTT.

CDR3 in amino acids: CASSPGRGSGANVLTF. The CDR3 DNA follows: TGCGCCAGCAGCCCGGGACGGGGCTCTGGGGCCAACGTCCTGACTTTC. V and J are TRBV5-1 and TRBJ2-6, with D possibly called TRBD1 or TRBD2 (5 bases each). Germline CDR1 SGHRS, CDR2 YFSETQ. There are 16 residues in the CDR3. Trimming took 4 bases from V and 0 from J, leaving 11 bases between them.

CDR3 bases: TGTGCCAGCAGCGGGACAGGGAGACCCAACTATGGCTACACCTTC. Its translation: CASSGTGRPNYGYTF. The V call is TRBV25-1, the J call TRBJ1-2, with 9 bases identical to TRBD1. V gave up 6 bases and J gave up 2 bases; unmatched junction bases: 7. Germline CDR1 MGHDK, CDR2 SYGVNS. The CDR3 is 15 residues long.

V and J are TRBV20-1 and TRBJ2-5; possibly TRBD2 for D (7 bases). Germline V gives CDR1 DFQATT, CDR2 SNEGSKA (reference sequence). This CDR3 spans 16 amino acids. V lost 5 bases to trimming and J lost 1 base, with 20 bases between them. CDR3 region: CSAGGEGGGPQETQYF. Here the CDR3 DNA reads TGCAGTGCTGGGGGGGAGGGGGGCGGACCCCAAGAGACCCAGTACTTC.

A few counts support this clonotype. This chain joins TRBV29-1 and TRBJ2-2, with D perhaps matching TRBD2 (5 bases). V was pared by 3 bases and J by 5 bases, with 22 bases between. Germline CDR1 is SQVTM and CDR2 is ANQGSEA. The CDR3 runs 17 residues. The CDR3 DNA follows: TGCAGCGTTGAGGTCCGGACCCTTGAGAGGAGGACCGGGGAGCTGTTTTTT. Residues: CSVEVRTLERRTGELFF.

The rearrangement links TRBV12-3 or TRBV12-4 to TRBJ2-5; unclear D gene. The CDR3 has 13 amino acids. Trimming stripped 3 bases from V and 5 bases from J, with 10 bases between. CDR3 in DNA: TGTGCCAGCAGTTTGACTGGGGTTGAGACCCAGTACTTC. As protein: CASSLTGVETQYF.

The genes are TRBV5-6 and TRBJ1-1; TRBD1 matches 11 bases. The CDR3 has 18 residues. V lost 0 bases, J lost 5 bases, and 12 bases stayed unmatched. Germline assignment: CDR1 SGHDT and CDR2 YYEEEE. In DNA form, the CDR3 reads TGTGCCAGCAGCTTGGAGTGGCGACGGGACAGGGGGGGGACTGAAGCTTTCTTT. Its protein product is CASSLEWRRDRGGTEAFF. The whole variable domain, filled in from reference TRBV5-6 and TRBJ1-1, reads DAGVTQSPTHLIKTRGQQVTLRCSPKSGHDTVSWYQQALGQGPQFIFQYYEEEERQRGNFPDRFSGHQFPNYSSELNVNALLLGDSALYLCASSLEWRRDRGGTEAFFGQGTRLTVV.

The rearrangement uses TRBV7-9 and TRBJ2-7, with 8 bases lining up with TRBD1. The end of the DNA aligns better with TRBJ2-5, so the J call may be wrong. CDR3 size: 15 residues. Germline V lookup: CDR1 SEHNR, CDR2 FQNEAQ (reference sequence). The CDR3 region is CASSSTARGPETQYF. The DNA for the CDR3 is TGTGCCAGCAGTTCAACCGCCAGGGGGCCTGAGACCCAGTACTTC.

A note on this clonotype: One junction end disagrees with the germline gene, perhaps due to a read error. The chain is built from TRBV12-3 or TRBV12-4 and TRBJ2-3; 8 bases line up with TRBD1. The CDR3 runs 16 residues. CDR3 in DNA: TGTGCCAGCATCCTTCAGGGGGCCCGGGGCACAGATGCGCAGTATTTT. Translation: CASILQGARGTDAQYF.

This clonotype came up a few times. This chain connects TRBV6-5 to TRBJ2-3; no clear D gene. The germline gives CDR1 MNHEY, CDR2 SVGAGI. Trimming pared 0 bases from V and 1 base from J, leaving 8 bases between. The CDR3 is 15 residues long. The CDR3 region has the DNA TGTGCCAGCAGTTACTCCGGGTTCCGCACAGATACGCAGTATTTT. It yields the protein CASSYSGFRTDTQYF.

The table lists this clonotype with a few counts. V is TRBV7-9 and J is TRBJ1-1; possible D gene TRBD1, 5 bases. Per germline, CDR1 SEHNR and CDR2 FQNEAQ (reference sequence). Trimming cost V 1 base and J 1 base, with 10 bases left between them. This CDR3 has 15 residues. This CDR3 reads CASSLDLGGNTEAFF. The CDR3 region has the DNA TGTGCCAGCAGCTTAGACCTCGGGGGGAACACTGAAGCTTTCTTT. Supplemented by reference TRBV7-9 and TRBJ1-1, the full variable domain reads DTGVSQNPRHKITKRGQNVTFRCDPISEHNRLYWYRQTLGQGPEFLTYFQNEAQLEKSRLLSDRFSAERPKGSFSTLEIQRTEQGDSAMYLCASSLDLGGNTEAFFGQGTRLTVV.

This chain links TRBV5-1 with TRBJ1-2, with no clear D. V was shortened by 0 bases and J by 1 base, with 7 bases between the two germline ends. The V gene's germline CDR1 is SGHRS and CDR2 YFSETQ. CDR3 size: 14 residues. The DNA of the CDR3 is TGCGCCAGCAGCTTGGATGCGAATAACTATGGCTACACCTTC. Residues: CASSLDANNYGYTF.

The genes are TRBV7-2 and TRBJ2-1; weak D call: TRBD1 (6 bases). V was clipped by 4 bases and J by 4 bases, with 11 bases between them. Germline lookup yields CDR1 SGHTA and CDR2 FQGNSA. The CDR3 has 14 residues. CDR3 sequence reads: CASSSGVRYNEQFF. Here the CDR3 DNA reads TGTGCCAGCAGCTCAGGGGTGCGATACAATGAGCAGTTCTTC.

This clonotype has only a few counts. The chain uses TRBV5-1 and TRBJ1-4, with unresolved D. In germline, CDR1 is SGHRS, CDR2 YFSETQ. With 0 bases removed from V and 3 bases from J, the gap between germline ends came to 6 bases. This CDR3 is 14 amino acids long. The CDR3 protein is CASSLEAANEKLFF. The DNA for the CDR3 is TGCGCCAGCAGCTTGGAGGCAGCTAATGAAAAACTGTTTTTT.

This clonotype came up a few times. V and J are TRBV29-1 and TRBJ2-3; perhaps TRBD2 as D (6 bases). The CDR3 extends over 14 amino acids. Germline assignment: CDR1 SQVTM and CDR2 ANQGSEA. Trimming pared 6 bases from V and 3 bases from J, leaving 16 bases between. The CDR3 DNA sequence: TGCAGCGTCCCTCGTGACGGGAGTACAGATACGCAGTATTTT. It encodes CSVPRDGSTDTQYF.

In regard to this clonotype: A read error may produce the germline difference seen at one junction end. This rearrangement joins TRBV7-9 to TRBJ1-4; D gene unclear. The CDR3 is 16 residues long. Germline assignment: CDR1 SEHNR and CDR2 FQNEAQ (reference sequence). CDR3 sequence: CANSLAADLFNEKLFF. The CDR3 DNA is TGTGCCAACAGCTTAGCCGCGGACCTGTTTAATGAAAAACTGTTTTTT. Full variable domain (missing parts from reference TRBV7-9 and TRBJ1-4): DTGVSQNPRHKITKRGQNVTFRCDPISEHNRLYWYRQTLGQGPEFLTYFQNEAQLEKSRLLSDRFSAERPKGSFSTLEIQRTEQGDSAMYLCANSLAADLFNEKLFFGSGTQLSVL.